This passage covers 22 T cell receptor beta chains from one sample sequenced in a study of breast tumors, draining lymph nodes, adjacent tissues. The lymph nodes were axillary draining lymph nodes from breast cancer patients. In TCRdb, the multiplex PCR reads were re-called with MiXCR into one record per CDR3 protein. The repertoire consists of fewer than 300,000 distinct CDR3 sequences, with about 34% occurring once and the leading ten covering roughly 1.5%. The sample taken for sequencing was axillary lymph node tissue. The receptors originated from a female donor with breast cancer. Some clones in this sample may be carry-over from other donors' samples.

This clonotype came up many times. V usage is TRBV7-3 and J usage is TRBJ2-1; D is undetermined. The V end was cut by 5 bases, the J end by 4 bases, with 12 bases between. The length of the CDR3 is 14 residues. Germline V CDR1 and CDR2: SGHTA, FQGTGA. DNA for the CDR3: TGTGCCAGCAGCCCGCCCGGCGGATACAATGAGCAGTTCTTC. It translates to CASSPPGGYNEQFF.

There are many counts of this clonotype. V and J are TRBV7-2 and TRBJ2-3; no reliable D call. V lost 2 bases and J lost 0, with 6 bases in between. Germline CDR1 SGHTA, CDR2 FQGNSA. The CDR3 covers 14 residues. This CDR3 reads CASSLRQSTDTQYF. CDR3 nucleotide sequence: TGTGCCAGCAGCTTAAGGCAGAGCACAGATACGCAGTATTTT.

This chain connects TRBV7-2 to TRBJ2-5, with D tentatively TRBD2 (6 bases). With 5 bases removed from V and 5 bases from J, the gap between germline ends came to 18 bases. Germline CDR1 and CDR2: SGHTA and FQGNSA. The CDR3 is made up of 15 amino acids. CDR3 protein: CASSAPAAGGETQYF. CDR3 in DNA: TGTGCCAGCAGCGCCCCCGCAGCGGGTGGGGAGACCCAGTACTTC.

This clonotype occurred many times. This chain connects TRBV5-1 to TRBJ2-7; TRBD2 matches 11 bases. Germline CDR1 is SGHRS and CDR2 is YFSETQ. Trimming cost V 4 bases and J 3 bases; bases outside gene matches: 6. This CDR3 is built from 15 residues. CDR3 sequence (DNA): TGCGCCAGCAGCGTAGGACTAGCGGGCTACTACGAGCAGTACTTC. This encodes CASSVGLAGYYEQYF. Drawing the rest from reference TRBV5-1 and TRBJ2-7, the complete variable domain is KAGVTQTPRYLIKTRGQQVTLSCSPISGHRSVSWYQQTPGQGLQFLFEYFSETQRNKGNFPGRFSGRQFSNSRSEMNVSTLELGDSALYLCASSVGLAGYYEQYFGPGTRLTVT.

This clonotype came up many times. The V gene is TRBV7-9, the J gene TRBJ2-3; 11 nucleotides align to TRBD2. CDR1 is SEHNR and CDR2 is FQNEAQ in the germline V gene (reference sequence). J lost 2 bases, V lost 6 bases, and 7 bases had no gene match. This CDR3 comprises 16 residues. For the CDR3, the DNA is TGTGCCAGCAGGAAGGGACTAGCGGAAGCCACAGATACGCAGTATTTT. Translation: CASRKGLAEATDTQYF.

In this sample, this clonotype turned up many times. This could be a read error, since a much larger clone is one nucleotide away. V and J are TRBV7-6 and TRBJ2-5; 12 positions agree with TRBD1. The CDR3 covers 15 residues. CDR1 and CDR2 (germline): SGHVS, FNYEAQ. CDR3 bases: TGTGCCAGCAGTAGGGACAGGGGGCTGGAGGAGACCCAGCACTTC. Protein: CASSRDRGLEETQHF.

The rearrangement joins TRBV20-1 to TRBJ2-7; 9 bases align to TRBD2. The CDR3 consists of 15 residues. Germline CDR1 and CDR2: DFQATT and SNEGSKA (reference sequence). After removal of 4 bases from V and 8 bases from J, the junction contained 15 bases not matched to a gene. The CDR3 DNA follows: TGCAGTGCTACTCAGGTAGCGGGAGTAGCATACAAGCAGTACTTC. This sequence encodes CSATQVAGVAYKQYF.

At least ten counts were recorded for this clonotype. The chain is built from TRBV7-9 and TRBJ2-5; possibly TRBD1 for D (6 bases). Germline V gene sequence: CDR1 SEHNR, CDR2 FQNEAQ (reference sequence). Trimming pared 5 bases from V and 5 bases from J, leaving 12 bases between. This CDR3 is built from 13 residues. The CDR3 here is CASSQGGQETQYF. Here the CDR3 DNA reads TGTGCCAGCAGCCAAGGGGGTCAGGAGACCCAGTACTTC.

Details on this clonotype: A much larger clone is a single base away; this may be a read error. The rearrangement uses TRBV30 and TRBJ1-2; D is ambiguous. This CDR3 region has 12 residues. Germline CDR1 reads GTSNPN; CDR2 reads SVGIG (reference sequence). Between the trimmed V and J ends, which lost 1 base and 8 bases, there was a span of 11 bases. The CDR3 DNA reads TGTGCCTGGAGTGCGGGGTCCTGGGGCTACACCTTC. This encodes CAWSAGSWGYTF.

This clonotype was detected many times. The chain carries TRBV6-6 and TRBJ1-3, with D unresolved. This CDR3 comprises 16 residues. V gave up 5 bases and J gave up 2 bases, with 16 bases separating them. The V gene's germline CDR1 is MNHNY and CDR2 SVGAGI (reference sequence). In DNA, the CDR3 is TGTGCCAGCAGTCCAAGCCGTTCCCGAGCTGGAAACACCATATATTTT. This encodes CASSPSRSRAGNTIYF.

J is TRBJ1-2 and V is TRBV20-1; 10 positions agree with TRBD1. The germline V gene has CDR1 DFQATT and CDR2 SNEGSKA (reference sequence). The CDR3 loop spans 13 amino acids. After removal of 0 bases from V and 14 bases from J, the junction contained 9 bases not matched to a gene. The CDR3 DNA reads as TGCAGTGCTAGAGAGACAGGGGGCAAAGCCTATACCTTC. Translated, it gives CSARETGGKAYTF.

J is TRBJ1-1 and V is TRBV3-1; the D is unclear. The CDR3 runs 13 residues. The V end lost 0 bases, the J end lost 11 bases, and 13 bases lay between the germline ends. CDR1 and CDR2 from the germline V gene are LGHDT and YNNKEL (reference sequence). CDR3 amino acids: CASSQDILKSAFF. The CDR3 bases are TGTGCCAGCAGCCAAGATATTCTCAAGAGTGCTTTCTTT.

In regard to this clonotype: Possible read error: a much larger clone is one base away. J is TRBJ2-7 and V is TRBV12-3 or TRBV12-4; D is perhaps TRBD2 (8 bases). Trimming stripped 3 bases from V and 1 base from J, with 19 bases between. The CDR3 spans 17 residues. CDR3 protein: CASSFAGGREGSYEQYF. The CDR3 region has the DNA TGTGCCAGCAGTTTCGCAGGGGGACGGGAGGGGTCCTACGAGCAGTACTTC.

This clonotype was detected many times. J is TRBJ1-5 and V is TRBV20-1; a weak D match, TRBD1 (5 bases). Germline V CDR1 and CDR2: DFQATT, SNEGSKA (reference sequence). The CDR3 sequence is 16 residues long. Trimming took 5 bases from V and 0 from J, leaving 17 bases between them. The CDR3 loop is CSASDVGANSNQPQHF. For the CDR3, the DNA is TGCAGTGCTTCAGACGTCGGGGCAAATAGCAATCAGCCCCAGCATTTT.

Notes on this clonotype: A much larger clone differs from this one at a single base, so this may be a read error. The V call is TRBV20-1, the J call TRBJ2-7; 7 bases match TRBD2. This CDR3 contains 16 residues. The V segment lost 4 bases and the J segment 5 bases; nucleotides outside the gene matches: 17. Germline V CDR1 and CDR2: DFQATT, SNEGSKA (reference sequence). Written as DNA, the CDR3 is TGCAGTGCTACCCGGGTTTCTGCGGGAGCTGGGAACGAGCAGTACTTC. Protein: CSATRVSAGAGNEQYF.

The chain's CDR3 is CASSVVGGLLIGANVLTF. The CDR3 coding sequence is TGTGCCAGCAGTGTGGTAGGGGGACTACTGATCGGGGCCAACGTCCTGACTTTC. The genes are TRBV11-2 and TRBJ2-6, with a tentative D call TRBD2 (7 bases). The V and J ends lost 6 bases and 4 bases respectively, with 22 bases between them. This CDR3 has 18 residues. From germline, CDR1 is SGHAT and CDR2 FQNNGV.

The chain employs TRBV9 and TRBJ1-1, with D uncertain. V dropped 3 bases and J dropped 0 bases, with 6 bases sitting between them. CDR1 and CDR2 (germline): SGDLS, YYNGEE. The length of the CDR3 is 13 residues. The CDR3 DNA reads TGTGCCAGCAGCGGGAATTTGAACACTGAAGCTTTCTTT. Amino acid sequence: CASSGNLNTEAFF. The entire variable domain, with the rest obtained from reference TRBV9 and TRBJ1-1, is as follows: DSGVTQTPKHLITATGQRVTLRCSPRSGDLSVYWYQQSLDQGLQFLIQYYNGEERAKGNILERFSAQQFPDLHSELNLSSLELGDSALYFCASSGNLNTEAFFGQGTRLTVV.

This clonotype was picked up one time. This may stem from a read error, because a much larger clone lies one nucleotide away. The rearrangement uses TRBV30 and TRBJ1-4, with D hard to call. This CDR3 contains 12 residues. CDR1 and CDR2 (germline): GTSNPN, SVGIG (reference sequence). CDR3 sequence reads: CVWRANNEKLFF. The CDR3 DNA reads TGTGTCTGGAGGGCGAATAATGAAAAACTGTTTTTT.

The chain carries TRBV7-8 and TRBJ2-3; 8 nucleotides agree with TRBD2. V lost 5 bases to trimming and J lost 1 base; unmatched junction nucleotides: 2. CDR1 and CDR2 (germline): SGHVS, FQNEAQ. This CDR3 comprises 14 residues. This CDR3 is CASSPLAGTDTQYF. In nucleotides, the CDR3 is TGTGCCAGCAGCCCACTAGCGGGCACAGATACGCAGTATTTT.

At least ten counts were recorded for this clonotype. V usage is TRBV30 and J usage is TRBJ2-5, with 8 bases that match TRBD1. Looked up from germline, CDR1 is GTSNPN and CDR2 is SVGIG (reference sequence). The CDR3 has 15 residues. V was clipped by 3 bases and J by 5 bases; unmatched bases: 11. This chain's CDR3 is CAWSLSGGWGETQYF. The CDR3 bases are TGTGCCTGGAGCCTCTCAGGGGGCTGGGGGGAGACCCAGTACTTC.

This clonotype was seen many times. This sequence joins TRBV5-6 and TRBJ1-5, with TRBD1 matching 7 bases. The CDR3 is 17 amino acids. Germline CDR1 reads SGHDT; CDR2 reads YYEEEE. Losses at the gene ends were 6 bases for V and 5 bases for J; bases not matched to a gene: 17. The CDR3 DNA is TGTGCCAGCACCGTGGGGCGGAACAGGGGAAGGCATCAGCCCCAGCATTTT. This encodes CASTVGRNRGRHQPQHF.

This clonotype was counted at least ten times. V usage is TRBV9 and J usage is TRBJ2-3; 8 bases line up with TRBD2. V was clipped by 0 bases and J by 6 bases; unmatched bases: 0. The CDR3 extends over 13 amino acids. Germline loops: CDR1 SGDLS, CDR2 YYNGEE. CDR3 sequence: CASSVGLADTQYF. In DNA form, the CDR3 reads TGTGCCAGCAGCGTAGGACTAGCGGATACGCAGTATTTT.